These T cell receptor beta chains were read from a single sample in a study of T cells after yellow fever vaccination. In TCRdb, the 5' RACE reads were re-called with MiXCR into one record per CDR3 protein. The repertoire holds almost 600,000 distinct CDR3 sequences, about 14% seen once, with more than 13% in the top ten. The sample in question was PBMCs, obtained on the day of the yellow fever booster vaccination. The receptors were sampled from a man aged 25 to 40 who received the YFV17D yellow fever vaccine. CDR3s include the opening cysteine and the closing phenylalanine or tryptophan. Clone size, where shown, is once, few, many, or a class for clones that have expanded.

.	TRBV6-5	TRBJ2-7	CASSYRASGSGSYEQYF
few	TRBV10-3	TRBJ2-2	CAIGLPISGELFF
.	TRBV10-3	TRBJ2-2	CAISDPLGGELFF
few	TRBV5-5	TRBJ2-5	CASSPAKTQYF
.	TRBV13	TRBJ1-1	CASNGEVGDMNTEAFF
few	TRBV28	TRBJ2-1	CASSLLSSGSDNEQFF
many	TRBV3-1	TRBJ1-6	CASSLRTGESPLHF
.	TRBV7-9	TRBJ2-1	CASSPVTSSGNEQFF
.	TRBV5-1	TRBJ2-7	CASSGPTRSEQYF
few	TRBV10-3	TRBJ2-1	CAIRTFSRNEQFF
few	TRBV5-5	TRBJ2-7	CASSLEADPYEQYF
.	TRBV5-6	TRBJ2-7	CASKLTSGRALVEQYF
.	TRBV9	TRBJ2-5	CASSGRTVGETQYF
.	TRBV5-1	TRBJ2-7	CASSVDNYEQYF
.	TRBV4-1	TRBJ2-3	CASSQVRGESTDTQYF
few	TRBV6-5	TRBJ1-1	CASSYFGGGNTEAFF
few	TRBV15	TRBJ2-7	CATSPGQDSYEQYF
few	TRBV7-2	TRBJ1-1	CASSLWQRTEAFF
few	TRBV7-2	TRBJ1-2	CASSLVVPSGYTF
.	TRBV5-8	TRBJ1-2	CASTRSQPYGYTF
.	TRBV29-1	TRBJ1-1	CSVEISGNTEAFF
few	TRBV18	TRBJ2-1	CASSPRQGDDEQFF
few	TRBV29-1	TRBJ2-7	CSVGRENYEQYF
.	TRBV5-1	TRBJ2-1	CASSSTGTSGSFF
few	TRBV29-1	TRBJ2-3	CSSRGGRTDTQYF
.	TRBV30	TRBJ2-7	CAWRAAGTYEQYF
many	TRBV10-1	TRBJ2-2	CASSESHTVRDGELFF
.	TRBV27	TRBJ2-3	CASRVLGVTDTQYF
few	TRBV7-2	TRBJ2-2	CASSPFPRRAGELFF
.	TRBV20-1	TRBJ2-7	CSARGTLTGFYEQYF
few	TRBV20-1	TRBJ2-5	CSASRKLWAGVGETQYF
few	TRBV20-1	TRBJ1-5	CSARDPDTYQPQHF
.	TRBV10-2	TRBJ2-7	CASSDAGRVAYEQYF
.	TRBV6-5	TRBJ2-7	CASSSPSPGTGVYAQYF
.	TRBV7-6	TRBJ2-1	CASSLAGPPLFRYNEQFF
few	TRBV5-1	TRBJ2-2	CASSSEQITGELFF
.	TRBV5-1	TRBJ1-6	CASRRIIGQGVNSPLHF
few	TRBV30	TRBJ2-1	CAWSVGVADNNEQFF
few	TRBV28	TRBJ2-4	CASSTNGGAKNIQYF
.	TRBV6-1	TRBJ2-2	CASSSPGTSARWNTGELFF